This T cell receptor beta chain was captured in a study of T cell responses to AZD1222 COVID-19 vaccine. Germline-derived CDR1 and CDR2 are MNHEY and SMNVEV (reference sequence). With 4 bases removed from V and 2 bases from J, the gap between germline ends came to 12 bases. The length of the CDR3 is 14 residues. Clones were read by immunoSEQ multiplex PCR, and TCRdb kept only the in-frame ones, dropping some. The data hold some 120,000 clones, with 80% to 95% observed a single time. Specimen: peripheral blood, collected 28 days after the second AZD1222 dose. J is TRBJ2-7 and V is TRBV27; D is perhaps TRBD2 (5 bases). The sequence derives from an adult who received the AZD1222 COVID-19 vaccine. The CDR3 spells CASSSPRGAYEQYF. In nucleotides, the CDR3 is TGTGCCAGCAGTTCCCCCCGGGGAGCCTACGAGCAGTACTTC.